The 18 T cell receptor beta chains below come from one sample, sequenced in a study of blood T cell repertoires in COVID-19. TCRdb's table, derived via immunoSEQ multiplex PCR, lists solely in-frame clones and lacks some. The data hold about 200,000 clones, with about 82% observed a single time. Sequencing was done on a sample of peripheral blood. The origin of the receptors is a woman in her sixties or seventies with COVID-19, enrolled during active disease.

The rearrangement joins TRBV7-2 to TRBJ2-5; TRBD2 might be the D (6 bases). Trimming left V 8 bases short and J 1 base short, with 14 bases between. CDR1 is SGHTA and CDR2 is FQGNSA in the germline V gene. The CDR3 runs to 14 residues. This chain's CDR3 is CASGWRGLQETQYF. CDR3 sequence (DNA): TGTGCCAGCGGGTGGAGGGGACTCCAAGAGACCCAGTACTTC.

The V gene is TRBV9, the J gene TRBJ2-3, with D possibly matching TRBD2 (7 bases). CDR3 length equals 20 residues. Trimming left V 3 bases short and J 0 bases short, with 26 bases between. The V gene's germline CDR1 is SGDLS and CDR2 YYNGEE. The CDR3 DNA follows: TGTGCCAGCAGCGCCAGGGGCGGGCGGGAGCGAAAGGCTAGCACAGATACGCAGTATTTT. Protein sequence: CASSARGGRERKASTDTQYF.

The genes are TRBV5-8 and TRBJ1-1; TRBD1 might be the D (6 bases). This CDR3 has 16 residues. The germline CDR1 and CDR2 sequences are SGHTS and YDEGEE. Between the trimmed V and J ends, which lost 1 base and 4 bases, there was a span of 17 bases. The CDR3 DNA is TGTGCCAGCAGCTTGCAGGGGCTTATGCGAGTCACTGAAGCTTTCTTT. This sequence encodes CASSLQGLMRVTEAFF.

This chain connects TRBV29-1 to TRBJ1-2; 7 nucleotides line up with TRBD1. V shed 6 bases and J 2 bases; nucleotides not matched to a gene: 9. This CDR3 region has 14 residues. Germline CDR1 and CDR2: SQVTM and ANQGSEA. The chain's CDR3 is CSVTLTGVNYGYTF. CDR3 nucleotides: TGCAGCGTGACTCTAACAGGGGTGAACTATGGCTACACCTTC.

In this sample, this clone turned up once. This chain connects TRBV19 to TRBJ2-7; D gene ambiguous. The V gene's germline CDR1 is LNHDA and CDR2 SQIVND (reference sequence). V lost 3 bases and J 0 bases, leaving 9 bases between the germline ends. The CDR3 runs 14 residues. The CDR3 loop is CASSIRSGSYEQYF. Written as DNA, the CDR3 is TGTGCCAGTAGTATCCGCAGTGGCTCCTACGAGCAGTACTTC.

The chain is built from TRBV4-3 and TRBJ2-7; the match to TRBD1 covers 11 bases. The CDR3 is 16 residues long. V was pared by 3 bases and J by 4 bases, with 8 bases of the junction left unmatched. Germline CDR1 LGHNA, CDR2 YSLEER. The DNA for the CDR3 is TGCGCCAGCAGCCAGCAAGCCGGGACAGGGGGATACGAGCAGTACTTC. Translated, it gives CASSQQAGTGGYEQYF.

This rearrangement joins TRBV7-3 to TRBJ1-1, with no clear D. This CDR3 spans 11 amino acids. Trimming left V 5 bases short and J 8 bases short, with 9 bases between. Germline V gene lookup returns CDR1 SGHTA and CDR2 FQGTGA. The CDR3 DNA follows: TGTGCCAGCAGCAGAGGCGGGGAAGCTTTCTTT. It codes for CASSRGGEAFF.

The chain recombines TRBV12-3 or TRBV12-4 with TRBJ1-4; D not certain. This CDR3 spans 12 amino acids. Trimming shortened V by 3 bases and J by 6 bases, and 5 bases separated the two germline ends. CDR3 in DNA: TGTGCCAGCAGTTTGCTAGATGAAAAACTGTTTTTT. It is translated as CASSLLDEKLFF.

This clone was seen a single time. The genes are TRBV18 and TRBJ2-1; 12 positions agree with TRBD2. CDR1 KGHSH and CDR2 LQKENI come from the germline V gene. V dropped 5 bases and J dropped 3; count of bases not matched to a gene: 5. The CDR3 runs to 16 residues. The CDR3 region has the DNA TGTGCCAGCTCAGACGGACTAGCGGGGTACTACAATGAGCAGTTCTTC. Protein: CASSDGLAGYYNEQFF.

The gene calls are TRBV14 and TRBJ1-2; D remains ambiguous. V lost 2 bases and J lost 8, with 15 bases in between. The CDR3 runs to 14 residues. The germline gives CDR1 SGHDN, CDR2 FVKESK. This CDR3 is CASSQSRSGWGYTF. CDR3 sequence (DNA): TGTGCCAGCAGCCAAAGTCGTTCCGGGTGGGGCTACACCTTC.

This chain joins TRBV3-1 (or the pseudogene TRBV3-2) and TRBJ2-5; D unclear. V shed 1 base and J shed 9 bases, with 15 bases lying between them. In germline, CDR1 is LGHDT, CDR2 YNNKEL (reference sequence). CDR3 length: 14 residues. The CDR3 sequence is CASSQGRAGPAQYF. DNA of the CDR3: TGTGCCAGCAGCCAAGGGCGCGCAGGCCCGGCCCAGTACTTC.

CDR3 sequence reads: CASSQAGQQYNEQFF. CDR3 DNA: TGTGCCAGCAGCCAAGCAGGACAACAATACAATGAGCAGTTCTTC. The chain links TRBV4-2 to TRBJ2-1; D is perhaps TRBD1 (5 bases). This CDR3 has 15 residues. Trimming stripped 1 base from V and 4 bases from J, with 11 bases between. Germline V lookup: CDR1 LGHNA, CDR2 YNFKEQ.

V and J are TRBV5-1 and TRBJ2-1; possible D gene TRBD2, 5 bases. The V gene's germline CDR1 is SGHRS and CDR2 YFSETQ. This CDR3 comprises 14 residues. V shed 5 bases and J shed 8 bases, with 17 bases lying between them. CDR3 amino acids: CASSYLERLDEQFF. CDR3 DNA sequence: TGCGCCAGCAGTTACCTCGAGCGGTTGGATGAGCAGTTCTTC.

This clone was seen only once. V gene TRBV30 combines with J gene TRBJ1-1, with no clear D. Trimming removed 2 bases from V and 1 base from J, with 11 bases in between. In germline, CDR1 is GTSNPN, CDR2 SVGIG (reference sequence). The length of the CDR3 is 14 residues. The CDR3 protein is CAWSRSRGNTEAFF. The CDR3, as DNA: TGTGCCTGGAGTAGAAGTCGAGGGAACACTGAAGCTTTCTTT. Full variable domain (remainder filled in from reference TRBV30 and TRBJ1-1): SQTIHQWPATLVQPVGSPLSLECTVEGTSNPNLYWYRQAAGRGLQLLFYSVGIGQISSEVPQNLSASRPQDRQFILSSKKLLLSDSGFYLCAWSRSRGNTEAFFGQGTRLTVV.

CDR3 residues: CASRPDRQTNEKLFF. The CDR3 DNA follows: TGTGCCAGCAGACCCGACAGGCAAACTAATGAAAAACTGTTTTTT. The gene calls are TRBV6-5 and TRBJ1-4, with D possibly being TRBD1 (6 bases). Germline loops: CDR1 MNHEY, CDR2 SVGAGI. The CDR3 sequence is 15 residues long. The germline V and J ends were trimmed by 6 bases and 1 base, with 12 bases remaining between them.

This chain links TRBV5-6 with TRBJ1-5; tentative D call: TRBD1 (5 bases). Trimming cost V 3 bases and J 5 bases, with 15 bases left between them. Per the germline V gene, CDR1 is SGHDT and CDR2 is YYEEEE. The CDR3 consists of 15 residues. The CDR3 loop reads CASSSGGQIYQPQHF. In DNA, the CDR3 is TGTGCCAGCAGCTCCGGTGGACAAATCTATCAGCCCCAGCATTTT.

The chain links TRBV4-3 to TRBJ2-7, with D unresolved. Germline lookup yields CDR1 LGHNA and CDR2 YSLEER. Trimming took off 0 bases at V and 1 base at J, with 4 bases between the two ends. This CDR3 has 13 residues. This CDR3 reads CASSQDLSYEQYF. In DNA form, the CDR3 reads TGCGCCAGCAGCCAAGACCTTTCCTACGAGCAGTACTTC.

The chain is built from TRBV7-9 and TRBJ1-5, with a weak D call TRBD1 (6 bases). Looked up from germline, CDR1 is SEHNR and CDR2 is FQNEAQ (reference sequence). This CDR3 is 15 amino acids long. Trimming left V 3 bases short and J 7 bases short, with 16 bases between. The CDR3 DNA reads as TGTGCCAGCAGCTTTTCAGGGGCAGGAGGACAGCCCCAGCATTTT. This gives the protein CASSFSGAGGQPQHF.